This T cell receptor beta chain was recovered during a study of blood T cell repertoires in COVID-19 (TCRdb year 2020). With regard to the full study: Collaborator samples came from the United States, Italy and Spain and covered acute and convalescent phases of COVID-19. The prospective study material was composed of cDNA or gDNA derived from T cells, B-cell-depleted T cells, or PBMCs. Sample metadata almost always included a de-identified subject ID, COVID-19 status, age in years and sex. Where available, HLA class I and class II types were obtained from metadata supplied by the sample provider rather than from assay-based typing. The repertoires were released in a freely available public database intended as a resource for research on the immune response to SARS-CoV-2. Deeply sampled blood TCRbeta repertoires from subjects exposed to, actively infected with, or recovered from COVID-19 were included in the dataset. The samples were drawn from the first 160 participants of the ongoing ImmuneRACE study and from 950 to 1,500 subjects provided by 6 global collaborators.

As concerns this clone: Its binding antigen is unknown. Per-nucleotide qualities are absent, and no much larger clonotype sits a single base away.

Overall results and qualifications from the work: How much clinical and demographic metadata was included differed by source and by participant, and the metadata was provided uncurated.

Each collaborating institution followed its own protocols to collect whole blood in K2EDTA tubes. Collaborator samples were shipped for TCRbeta analysis as frozen whole blood, isolated PBMCs, or DNA extracted from either sample type. Its CDR3 holds 14 amino acids, cysteine through phenylalanine. CDR3 DNA is the only sequence kept; it has 42 bases, read in frame from the first base. Trimming at the junction amounts to 4 bases on V and 3 bases on J, and the germline ends lie 12 bases apart. Sequences LGHDT (CDR1) and YNNKEL (CDR2) are obtained from the germline V gene (reference sequence). TCRbeta CDR3 regions were amplified from genomic DNA using the immunoSEQ Assay, a bias-controlled multiplex PCR. The published analysis was carried out like this. The number of nucleated cells in each sample was estimated by amplification of reference gene primers within the assay. To quantify the absolute abundance of each unique TCRbeta CDR3 rearrangement, sequence reads were collapsed and filtered. Productive Simpson clonality was computed per sample as the square root of Simpson's diversity index over productive rearrangements. Not all clones reach the TCRdb copy of this immuneACCESS table, which keeps in-frame sequences only. Checked studies attribute under half of the gap to unresolved V genes and leave the rest unexplained. The DNA gave D and trimming, while V, J and clone size come from that table. The sample records under 250,000 clones, roughly 75% of which are singletons. 5.5% of the sample is taken by the ten largest.

This receptor chain uses TRBV3-1 (or the pseudogene TRBV3-2) and TRBJ2-5; TRBD2 is perhaps the D gene, given 6 matching bases. This sequence was found in a woman in her seventies with acute or convalescent COVID-19. The specimen sequenced was peripheral blood. The bases read TGTGCCAGCAGCCGACTAGGGGTCGAAGAGACCCAGTACTTC. It translates to CASSRLGVEETQYF.